The clone carrying this T cell receptor (beta chain) was found once. Seattle's cohort entered during active infection and was followed longitudinally. In the original processing: How many nucleated cells were present was estimated from reference gene primer amplification. TCRdb's copy holds only in-frame clones and misses some; the assay was immunoSEQ multiplex PCR. D and trimming come from the DNA, and the V and J calls and clone size come from that table. The data hold roughly 120,000 clones, with roughly 90% observed a single time. V was cut by 4 bases and J by 0 bases, with 18 bases left in between. The CDR3 runs 17 residues. CDR1 is MNHNS, CDR2 SASEGT, per germline. The data were taken from a study of blood T cell repertoires in COVID-19. About the research overall: There were acute and convalescent COVID-19 samples, and they came from the United States, Italy and Spain. T cells, B-cell-depleted T cells, or PBMCs provided the cDNA or gDNA that served as material.

Material for sequencing was peripheral blood. V usage is TRBV6-1 and J usage is TRBJ1-1; D is possibly TRBD1 (6 bases). This clonotype was sampled from a man between 45 and 60 years old with COVID-19, enrolled during active disease. The CDR3 protein is CASSVSSGGHMNTEAFF. CDR3 bases: TGTGCCAGCAGTGTTAGTAGTGGGGGACACATGAACACTGAAGCTTTCTTT.